The present T cell receptor (beta chain) was sequenced within a study of blood T cells in healthy people across ages. Through a sample-barcoded 5' primer and a J-beta primer mix, a second PCR was run for roughly 6 to 11 cycles. All cDNA molecules were each tagged by a template-switch adaptor with 12 random nucleotides. TCRdb called the 5' RACE reads again in MiXCR, with one record for every CDR3 protein. The sample has roughly 1.5 million distinct CDR3 sequences, about 45% seen once. This clonotype has only a few counts. The clonotype originates from a young woman in good health. The sequencing sample was made of blood.

CDR3 residues: CASSLASGINEQFF. The DNA for the CDR3 is TGTGCCAGCAGCTTGGCTAGCGGGATAAATGAGCAGTTCTTC. The V and J genes are TRBV5-6 and TRBJ2-1; 9 bases align to TRBD2. The CDR3 length is 14 residues. The V gene end was trimmed by 0 bases and the J gene end by 7 bases; junction bases not matched to a gene: 2. Germline values: CDR1 SGHDT, CDR2 YYEEEE. The full variable domain, completed using reference TRBV5-6 and TRBJ2-1, is DAGVTQSPTHLIKTRGQQVTLRCSPKSGHDTVSWYQQALGQGPQFIFQYYEEEERQRGNFPDRFSGHQFPNYSSELNVNALLLGDSALYLCASSLASGINEQFFGPGTRLTVL.